This TCR beta chain came from a study of siplizumab effects on memory and regulatory T cells. Study-level findings and limits: Tregs proliferating in siplizumab cultures lacked confirmation of their suppressive function. The study found naive T cells seemingly more diverse than memory cells and seemingly major alloresponse contributors.

The CDR3 runs to 14 residues. The V end lost 2 bases, the J end lost 1 base, and 8 bases lay between the germline ends. From germline, CDR1 is SEHNR and CDR2 FQNEAQ (reference sequence). Each sample contributed about 10^5 TCR templates to the assay. TCRdb's copy holds only in-frame clones and misses some; the assay was immunoSEQ multiplex PCR. Among under 150,000 clones listed, roughly 94% were seen once. As for this clone: The antigen is not known.

V gene TRBV7-9 combines with J gene TRBJ1-1, with a tentative D call TRBD1 (5 bases). Sequenced material: non-Treg CD4+ T cells sorted from blood. This TCR came from a human donor in good health. The CDR3 protein is CASSLFGQNTEAFF. The CDR3 nucleotides read TGTGCCAGCAGCTTATTTGGACAGAACACTGAAGCTTTCTTT. Variable domain in full (rest from reference TRBV7-9 and TRBJ1-1): DTGVSQNPRHKITKRGQNVTFRCDPISEHNRLYWYRQTLGQGPEFLTYFQNEAQLEKSRLLSDRFSAERPKGSFSTLEIQRTEQGDSAMYLCASSLFGQNTEAFFGQGTRLTVV.